The present T cell receptor beta chain was sequenced within a study of cytomegalovirus exposure and HLA in healthy donors. About this clone: Its antigen is undetermined.

Use of 60 Vbeta and 13 Jbeta primers characterized the PCR. Only in-frame clones appear in the TCRdb table, and some are missing; sequencing was by immunoSEQ multiplex PCR. The sample shows under 200,000 clones, 12% of them seen only once. General observations from the study: TRBV6-2, TRBV6-3 and some other V segments were excluded as indistinguishable. Productive status was seen about 90% or about 30% of the time for most TCR beta V segments in an earlier analysis. Follow-up analysis later connected one missense variant in DCLRE1C with trimming of TCR beta V- and J-genes. Reports state that TCR beta sequences accurately predicted most subjects' HLA-A and HLA-B alleles.

The CDR3 covers 16 residues. The trim removed 4 bases at V and 7 bases at J, leaving 8 bases unmatched. CDR1 is SGHRS and CDR2 is YFSETQ in the germline V gene. The sequenced sample was PBMCs. The chain carries TRBV5-1 and TRBJ1-6, with TRBD1 matching 10 bases. The receptor was derived from a man aged 50 to 60 in good health and CMV-seropositive. CDR3 coding DNA: TGCGCCAGCAGCGGTCCCGGGACAGGGGACAATTCACCCCTCCACTTT. This codes for CASSGPGTGDNSPLHF.